A single count supports the clone carrying this TCR beta chain. This CDR3 region has 11 residues. The V gene lost 7 bases and the J gene lost 5 bases, with 11 bases spanning the gap. The germline V gene encodes CDR1 DFQATT and CDR2 SNEGSKA (reference sequence). This entry comes from a study of control samples from healthy donors and cancer patients. Assay: immunoSEQ multiplex PCR; the TCRdb copy retains only in-frame clones and omits some. The sample yields 150,000 to 200,000 clones, 85% to 95% seen once. The chain carries TRBV20-1 and TRBJ2-5; D is undetermined. The sample consisted of blood. This TCR came from a man aged 30 to 45 in good health. CDR3 DNA: TGCAGTGTTACGATAACGGAGACCCAGTACTTC. It translates to CSVTITETQYF.